This passage covers 29 T cell receptor beta chains from one sample sequenced in a study of blood T cell repertoires in COVID-19. Method: immunoSEQ multiplex PCR; TCRdb's copy keeps in-frame clones and lacks some. The table includes fewer than 350,000 clones, 86% detected once. What was sequenced was peripheral blood. The receptors come from a woman aged 25 to 39 with COVID-19, enrolled during active disease.

J is TRBJ2-4 and V is TRBV4-1, with 7 positions matching TRBD1. J was trimmed by 1 base and V by 6 bases; bases with no gene match: 6. From germline, CDR1 is MGHRA and CDR2 YSYEKL. The CDR3 contains 15 residues. The DNA for the CDR3 is TGCGCCAGCAGTAATGACAGGGAGGCCAAAAACATTCAGTACTTC. This codes for CASSNDREAKNIQYF.

The chain has TRBV18 and TRBJ2-3, with 13 bases matching TRBD2. Germline CDR1 KGHSH, CDR2 LQKENI. Unmatched junction bases numbered 6, after V lost 3 bases and J lost 3 bases. The CDR3 is 17 residues long. CDR3 protein: CASSPRLGLAGTDTQYF. The CDR3, as DNA: TGTGCCAGCTCACCCCGCCTGGGACTAGCGGGGACAGATACGCAGTATTTT.

The chain combines TRBV5-1 with TRBJ2-7, with 10 positions matching TRBD1. CDR1 SGHRS and CDR2 YFSETQ come from the germline V gene. CDR3 size: 14 residues. V lost 6 bases and J lost 4; bases outside the gene matches: 7. This chain's CDR3 is CASTPGQGSYEQYF. Here the CDR3 DNA reads TGCGCCAGCACCCCGGGACAGGGGTCATACGAGCAGTACTTC.

The chain has TRBV12-5 and TRBJ2-7; D is perhaps TRBD1 (7 bases). The germline V gene has CDR1 LGHNT and CDR2 FRNRAP. The length of the CDR3 is 13 residues. Trimming took 6 bases from V and 2 from J, leaving 11 bases between them. The CDR3 loop is CASGPGGPYEQYF. The CDR3 region has the DNA TGTGCTAGTGGGCCAGGGGGGCCCTACGAGCAGTACTTC.

The J gene is TRBJ2-3, the V gene TRBV21-1; no DNA check was done on the table's D call, TRBD2. TRBV21-1 has pseudogene status. CDR3 size: 16 residues. CDR3 DNA: TGTGCCAGCAGCAAATCCGGCGGGGGGGACACAGATACGCAGTATTTT. Translated, it gives CASSKSGGGDTDTQYF.

The chain has TRBV2 and TRBJ2-4; the match to TRBD2 covers 7 bases. Germline V gives CDR1 SNHLY, CDR2 FYNNEI. This CDR3 has 14 amino acids. V shed 6 bases, J shed 0 bases, and the junction held 2 bases outside the gene matches. As DNA, the CDR3 is TGTGCCAGCAGGGGGGGGTTAGCCAAAAACATTCAGTACTTC. It specifies CASRGGLAKNIQYF.

This clone has more than one count but fewer than ten. The rearrangement links TRBV10-3 to TRBJ2-3; 9 bases align to TRBD1. The CDR3 consists of 14 residues. Germline loops: CDR1 ENHRY, CDR2 SYGVKD. V trimming: 6 bases; J trimming: 2 bases; junction bases outside the gene matches: 3. The CDR3 bases are TGTGCCATCAGCGGGACAGGGACCACAGATACGCAGTATTTT. Translated, it gives CAISGTGTTDTQYF.

The gene calls are TRBV7-9 and TRBJ1-2; D perhaps matches TRBD1 (5 bases). The germline CDR1 and CDR2 sequences are SEHNR and FQNEAQ (reference sequence). This CDR3 has 13 amino acids. V lost 8 bases to trimming and J lost 3 bases, with 13 bases between them. In DNA, the CDR3 is TGTGCCAGCGGCGGGGGGGGTGACTATGGCTACACCTTC. The encoded protein is CASGGGGDYGYTF.

The chain couples TRBV11-3 to TRBJ2-1; D possibly matches TRBD1 or TRBD2 (5 bases each). V lost 5 bases, J lost 5 bases, and 13 bases lay in between. Germline CDR1 is SGHNT and CDR2 is YENEEA. The CDR3 totals 14 residues. The CDR3 reads CASSLGAGDNEQFF. The CDR3 DNA follows: TGTGCCAGCAGCCTAGGGGCCGGGGACAATGAGCAGTTCTTC.

V gene TRBV2 combines with J gene TRBJ1-2, with 10 bases fitting TRBD1. J lost 5 bases, V lost 5 bases, and 8 bases had no gene match. The CDR3 spans 15 residues. Germline CDR1 is SNHLY and CDR2 is FYNNEI. The DNA for the CDR3 is TGTGCCAGCAGTCTACGACAGGGGGCGGGGTATGGCTACACCTTC. Protein sequence: CASSLRQGAGYGYTF.

The chain couples TRBV5-5 to TRBJ2-7, with 8 nucleotides matching TRBD2. Germline assignment: CDR1 SGHKS and CDR2 YYEKEE (reference sequence). This CDR3 is built from 14 residues. V was clipped by 4 bases and J by 0 bases; unmatched bases: 3. The CDR3 is CASSTGLVSYEQYF. The CDR3 nucleotides read TGTGCCAGCAGCACGGGACTAGTCTCCTACGAGCAGTACTTC. The complete variable domain, with remaining parts taken from reference TRBV5-5 and TRBJ2-7, reads DAGVTQSPTHLIKTRGQQVTLRCSPISGHKSVSWYQQVLGQGPQFIFQYYEKEERGRGNFPDRFSARQFPNYSSELNVNALLLGDSALYLCASSTGLVSYEQYFGPGTRLTVT.

The chain carries TRBV18 and TRBJ1-2; D not certain. Germline CDR1 and CDR2: KGHSH and LQKENI. V shed 0 bases and J shed 4 bases, with 9 bases lying between them. The CDR3 extends over 14 amino acids. CDR3 residues: CASSPPGASYGYTF. The CDR3 nucleotides are TGTGCCAGCTCACCACCGGGAGCCTCCTATGGCTACACCTTC. The full variable domain, its missing parts supplied by reference TRBV18 and TRBJ1-2, is NAGVMQNPRHLVRRRGQEARLRCSPMKGHSHVYWYRQLPEEGLKFMVYLQKENIIDESGMPKERFSAEFPKEGPSILRIQQVVRGDSAAYFCASSPPGASYGYTFGSGTRLTVV.

This rearrangement joins TRBV4-2 to TRBJ2-3; 7 bases map to TRBD1. The length of the CDR3 is 14 residues. Germline assignment: CDR1 LGHNA and CDR2 YNFKEQ. The V segment lost 6 bases and the J segment 3 bases; nucleotides outside the gene matches: 6. The CDR3 reads CASSWGRGTDTQYF. The CDR3 DNA reads as TGTGCCAGCAGTTGGGGCAGGGGGACAGATACGCAGTATTTT.

This chain joins TRBV13 and TRBJ1-6; 8 bases align to TRBD1. V lost 3 bases to trimming and J lost 0 bases; unmatched junction nucleotides: 7. The CDR3 has 18 amino acids. CDR1 is PRHDT and CDR2 is FYEKMQ in the germline V gene (reference sequence). The CDR3 bases are TGTGCCAGCAGCTTCAGACAGGGGCCGAGCTCCTATAATTCACCCCTCCACTTT. This gives the protein CASSFRQGPSSYNSPLHF.

This chain connects TRBV14 to TRBJ2-7; D perhaps matches TRBD2 (6 bases). CDR1 and CDR2 (germline): SGHDN, FVKESK. The length of the CDR3 is 18 residues. V dropped 1 base and J dropped 4 bases, with 23 bases sitting between them. CDR3 protein: CASSQVLGSGPSPYEQYF. For the CDR3, the DNA is TGTGCCAGCAGCCAAGTTCTAGGCAGCGGGCCGTCCCCTTACGAGCAGTACTTC.

The chain combines TRBV4-1 with TRBJ2-5; 7 bases are a match to TRBD2. CDR1 is MGHRA, CDR2 YSYEKL, per germline. The CDR3 totals 18 residues. Germline trimming cut 1 base from V and 1 base from J; bases unmatched to any gene: 12. This chain's CDR3 is CASSQAPRASGAQETQYF. The CDR3 nucleotides are TGCGCCAGCAGCCAAGCCCCGAGGGCCAGCGGGGCCCAAGAGACCCAGTACTTC.

This sequence joins TRBV15 and TRBJ1-5, with 9 bases fitting TRBD1. Trimming took 3 bases from V and 8 from J; bases not matched to a gene: 11. Germline CDR1 is LNHNV and CDR2 is YYDKDF (reference sequence). The CDR3 is 16 amino acids. The CDR3 loop reads CATSRTGTGRSKPQHF. The CDR3, as DNA: TGTGCCACCAGCAGGACCGGGACAGGGAGAAGCAAGCCCCAGCATTTT.

A remark on this clone: This sample also contains other DNA sequences that code for the same CDR3. The CDR3 here is CASSYSGIYGYTF. The CDR3 DNA follows: TGTGCCAGCAGTTACTCCGGTATCTATGGCTACACCTTC. The V and J genes are TRBV6-5 and TRBJ1-2; D uncertain. CDR1 is MNHEY and CDR2 is SVGAGI in the germline V gene. Trimming removed 0 bases from V and 4 bases from J, with 6 bases in between. The CDR3 spans 13 residues.

V gene TRBV3-1 (or the pseudogene TRBV3-2) combines with J gene TRBJ2-2; no definite D call. In germline, CDR1 is LGHDT, CDR2 YNNKEL (reference sequence). This CDR3 has 14 amino acids. V lost 2 bases, J lost 4 bases, and 8 bases lay in between. The CDR3 DNA reads TGTGCCAGCAGCCAACACCGGAGCACCGGGGAGCTGTTTTTT. This codes for CASSQHRSTGELFF.

The V gene is TRBV5-6, the J gene TRBJ1-1; tentative D call: TRBD1 (5 bases). This CDR3 is 13 amino acids long. Germline CDR1 reads SGHDT; CDR2 reads YYEEEE. V was trimmed by 0 bases and J by 11 bases, leaving 14 bases between them. The CDR3 reads CASSLAGSGWAFF. In DNA, the CDR3 is TGTGCCAGCAGCTTGGCCGGGTCAGGGTGGGCTTTCTTT.

This rearrangement joins TRBV28 to TRBJ1-5; D is possibly TRBD1 (5 bases). Looked up from germline, CDR1 is MDHEN and CDR2 is SYDVKM. This CDR3 has 13 amino acids. Between the trimmed V and J ends, which lost 8 bases and 15 bases, there was a span of 23 bases. CDR3 DNA sequence: TGTGCCAGCTGGCGAGGGGCGGGGTGGGACCCGCATTTT. It codes for CASWRGAGWDPHF.

J is TRBJ1-1 and V is TRBV9; D perhaps matches TRBD1 (5 bases). CDR1 and CDR2 (germline): SGDLS, YYNGEE. The CDR3 totals 15 residues. The germline V and J ends were trimmed by 3 bases and 4 bases, with 16 bases remaining between them. This CDR3 is CASSEPGFWATEAFF. In nucleotides, the CDR3 is TGTGCCAGCAGCGAGCCAGGGTTCTGGGCCACTGAAGCTTTCTTT.

The chain employs TRBV18 and TRBJ2-1; 7 bases match TRBD1. V gave up 4 bases and J gave up 3 bases; unmatched junction bases: 9. Germline CDR1 KGHSH, CDR2 LQKENI. The length of the CDR3 is 16 residues. CDR3 coding DNA: TGTGCCAGCTCACTATCCGGGACAGTCGTCTACAATGAGCAGTTCTTC. Its translation is CASSLSGTVVYNEQFF.

The V gene is TRBV14, the J gene TRBJ2-5; 7 bases are a match to TRBD2. This CDR3 has 14 residues. V was clipped by 4 bases and J by 3 bases; unmatched bases: 5. Germline V gene lookup returns CDR1 SGHDN and CDR2 FVKESK. In nucleotides, the CDR3 is TGTGCCAGCAGCCGGTTGGGGGGGGAAGAGACCCAGTACTTC. It specifies CASSRLGGEETQYF.

CDR3: CASSFGGQGARTEAFF. The CDR3, as DNA: TGTGCCAGCAGCTTTGGGGGGCAGGGGGCACGCACTGAAGCTTTCTTT. This rearrangement joins TRBV7-8 to TRBJ1-1, with 8 bases that match TRBD1. The germline V gene encodes CDR1 SGHVS and CDR2 FQNEAQ. The CDR3 consists of 16 residues. V shed 3 bases and J 4 bases; nucleotides not matched to a gene: 10.

This clone was found once. The sample holds other DNA sequences that translate to the same CDR3. The chain uses TRBV11-2 and TRBJ2-7, with D possibly being TRBD2 (5 bases). Looked up from germline, CDR1 is SGHAT and CDR2 is FQNNGV. The CDR3 covers 13 residues. V lost 1 base and J 2 bases, leaving 6 bases between the germline ends. The CDR3 bases are TGTGCCAGCAGCTTAGGGAGGACCTACGAGCAGTACTTC. Its protein is CASSLGRTYEQYF.

This clone was seen only a few times. This chain links TRBV30 with TRBJ2-2; D unresolved. Germline V gene data show CDR1 as GTSNPN and CDR2 as SVGIG (reference sequence). This CDR3 has 14 residues. Trimming removed 2 bases from V and 0 bases from J, with 7 bases in between. In DNA, the CDR3 is TGTGCCTGGAGTAACTTACCGAACACCGGGGAGCTGTTTTTT. Translated: CAWSNLPNTGELFF.

The chain links TRBV3-1 (or the pseudogene TRBV3-2) to TRBJ1-2; D gene ambiguous. CDR3 length: 15 amino acids. V lost 0 bases and J 2 bases, leaving 10 bases between the germline ends. Per germline, CDR1 LGHDT and CDR2 YNNKEL (reference sequence). CDR3 in DNA: TGTGCCAGCAGCCAAGAGCGAAGTTCCAACTATGGCTACACCTTC. It encodes CASSQERSSNYGYTF.

CDR3 nucleotide sequence: TGTGCCAGCGCAACAGGGCAGAACGAGCAGTACTTC. Its protein product is CASATGQNEQYF. The rearrangement joins TRBV9 to TRBJ2-7, with TRBD1 as a possible D gene (6 bases). Germline lookup yields CDR1 SGDLS and CDR2 YYNGEE. CDR3 length equals 12 residues. Trimming removed 7 bases at V and 5 bases at J, with 13 bases between.